What follows are 5 T cell receptor beta chains derived from one specimen sequenced in a study of sequential checkpoint blockade in melanoma. Treatment noted: randomized to nivolumab then ipilimumab (arm A) or the reverse (arm B). Sequencing used immunoSEQ multiplex PCR; TCRdb keeps in-frame clones, though not all of them. The sample yields about 11,000 clones, around 27% seen once. The source was tumor tissue (inferred from file names), collected from a patient given nivolumab and ipilimumab in sequence. The receptor set was obtained from a human donor with melanoma.

This clone has a handful of counts. The rearrangement links TRBV23-1 to TRBJ2-5, with TRBD1 identical over 12 bases. TRBV23-1 counts as an open reading frame of uncertain function. The V and J ends lost 6 bases and 7 bases, in that order; junction bases with no gene match: 9. The CDR3 has 15 amino acids. The chain's CDR3 is CASSLRDRGQGTQYF. The CDR3 DNA follows: TGCGCCAGCAGCTTAAGGGACAGGGGGCAGGGGACCCAGTACTTC.

In this sample, this clone turned up a few times. The rearrangement uses TRBV6-8 and TRBJ2-3; D is undetermined. The V gene's germline CDR1 is MNHGY and CDR2 SAAAGT. This CDR3 comprises 13 residues. Trimming left V 5 bases short and J 0 bases short, with 6 bases between. For the CDR3, the DNA is TGTGCCAGCAGTGATCCTAGCACAGATACGCAGTATTTT. Translation gives CASSDPSTDTQYF.

The chain has TRBV6-8 and TRBJ2-6; D is unresolved. Looked up from germline, CDR1 is MNHGY and CDR2 is SAAAGT. The CDR3 is 15 residues long. The V and J ends lost 0 bases and 0 bases respectively, with 3 bases between them. The CDR3 region has the DNA TGTGCCAGCAGTTACTCGACCTCTGGGGCCAACGTCCTGACTTTC. It is translated as CASSYSTSGANVLTF.

This clone appeared a few times. V usage is TRBV30 and J usage is TRBJ1-1; no clear D gene. There are 11 residues in the CDR3. The germline gives CDR1 GTSNPN, CDR2 SVGIG (reference sequence). The V end lost 3 bases, the J end lost 5 bases, and 7 bases lay between the germline ends. CDR3 nucleotides: TGTGCCTGGAGGGAACTAACTGAAGCTTTCTTT. Translating gives CAWRELTEAFF. The full variable domain, rest sourced from reference TRBV30 and TRBJ1-1, is SQTIHQWPATLVQPVGSPLSLECTVEGTSNPNLYWYRQAAGRGLQLLFYSVGIGQISSEVPQNLSASRPQDRQFILSSKKLLLSDSGFYLCAWRELTEAFFGQGTRLTVV.

This clone occurred a few times. This sequence joins TRBV11-3 and TRBJ1-1; perhaps TRBD1 as D (5 bases). From germline, CDR1 is SGHNT and CDR2 YENEEA. This CDR3 spans 16 amino acids. Trimming took 6 bases from V and 0 from J, leaving 17 bases between them. The CDR3 bases are TGTGCCAGCAGATTCCGGGACTGGGCGATGAACACTGAAGCTTTCTTT. As protein: CASRFRDWAMNTEAFF.